The clone carrying this T cell receptor beta chain was counted a few times. Antigen: not known. The source of the sample is a study of cytomegalovirus exposure and HLA in healthy donors. PCR amplification relied on 60 Vbeta primers (plus 13 Jbeta primers). The data were produced by immunoSEQ multiplex PCR, yet TCRdb's version contains in-frame clones alone and is incomplete. The sample lists over 85,000 clones, approximately 7.6% occurring once. Overall study findings and caveats: Through in vitro validation, three CMV-associated chains were shown to be specific for CMV antigens.

The sequencing sample was made of PBMCs. This receptor was identified in a man aged 45-60 years in good health and CMV-seronegative.

CDR3 sequence (DNA): TGCAGCGTTGGGGGGGGGCCGGAGCCCCAGCATTTT. Encoded protein: CSVGGGPEPQHF. This rearrangement joins TRBV29-1 to TRBJ1-5; D perhaps matches TRBD1 (6 bases). The length of the CDR3 is 12 residues. CDR1 and CDR2 (germline): SQVTM, ANQGSEA. V lost 4 bases to trimming and J lost 8 bases, with 12 bases between them.